This entry concerns a single T cell receptor beta chain. The antigen is not known. The study team obtained lesional scalp punch biopsies and peripheral blood from alopecia areata patients. The authors sorted CD4+ and CD8+ T cells from PBMCs. Trimming cost V 1 base and J 3 bases, with 9 bases left between them. From germline, CDR1 is LGHNA and CDR2 YSLEER. CDR3 size: 15 residues. RNA extraction and reverse transcription yielded cDNA as sequencing template. Data came from immunoSEQ multiplex PCR; TCRdb stores just in-frame clones and leaves some out. This sample has some 120,000 clones; approximately 58% occur once, and the top ten carry about 4.9%. This sample stems from a study of CD8+ T cells in alopecia areata. Overall study findings and caveats: Although TCR sharing was seen in mice, sharing across patients was less clear, possibly for HLA-related reasons. In scalp samples, resident alphabeta T cells of normal skin are also sequenced.

The chain uses TRBV4-3 and TRBJ2-2, with D possibly being TRBD2 (5 bases). The sequence was collected from a human donor with alopecia areata. The sample consisted of CD4+ T cells sorted from blood, taken at week 0. The CDR3 DNA reads TGCGCCAGCAGCCAAGCCCCGGGATACACCGGGGAGCTGTTTTTT. It specifies CASSQAPGYTGELFF.